The next 26 T cell receptor beta chains were all read from a single sample in a study of beta chain features in type 1 diabetes. cDNA synthesis used the whole RNA isolate, giving expressed TCRB sequences. Using immunoSEQ multiplex PCR, the repertoire was profiled, and TCRdb retains in-frame clones only, with some absent. The profile shows approximately 470,000 clones, about 29% of them singletons. Sequenced: naive CD4+ T cells from blood. All receptors come from a young man in good health.

This clone was seen more than once but under ten times. The genes are TRBV7-9 and TRBJ2-3; 8 bases line up with TRBD2. V was clipped by 6 bases and J by 5 bases; unmatched bases: 10. This CDR3 region has 15 residues. Germline CDR1 reads SEHNR; CDR2 reads FQNEAQ (reference sequence). In DNA form, the CDR3 reads TGTGCCAGCAGTTTTTCGGCGGGAGGCGGAGATACGCAGTATTTT. It encodes CASSFSAGGGDTQYF.

The rearrangement joins TRBV6-5 to TRBJ2-1; either TRBD1 or TRBD2 may supply D (5 bases each). Deletions cut 4 bases from V and 1 base from J, with 11 bases between. The CDR3 consists of 15 residues. The germline gives CDR1 MNHEY, CDR2 SVGAGI. The CDR3 protein is CASSSWDLSYNEQFF. CDR3 bases: TGTGCCAGCAGTTCCTGGGACCTTTCCTACAATGAGCAGTTCTTC.

V usage is TRBV29-1 and J usage is TRBJ1-2; 7 bases line up with TRBD1. Trimming removed 6 bases from V and 8 bases from J; junction bases left unmatched: 6. This CDR3 contains 11 residues. Germline V gene lookup returns CDR1 SQVTM and CDR2 ANQGSEA. The CDR3, as DNA: TGCAGCGTCGGGGACAGTCGGGGCTACACCTTC. Encoded protein: CSVGDSRGYTF.

The J gene is TRBJ2-4, the V gene TRBV15; 11 bases are a match to TRBD2. This CDR3 comprises 20 residues. Per the germline V gene, CDR1 is LNHNV and CDR2 is YYDKDF (reference sequence). Losses at the gene ends were 0 bases for V and 1 base for J; bases not matched to a gene: 11. The CDR3 here is CATSRDRTSGSERAKNIQYF. The CDR3 coding sequence is TGTGCCACCAGCAGAGATCGAACTAGCGGGAGTGAGAGGGCCAAAAACATTCAGTACTTC.

The chain is built from TRBV7-9 and TRBJ1-5; D is undetermined. V shed 5 bases and J shed 7 bases, with 15 bases lying between them. This CDR3 has 14 residues. Looked up from germline, CDR1 is SEHNR and CDR2 is FQNEAQ (reference sequence). Here the CDR3 reads CASSKGSFGQPQHF. The CDR3, as DNA: TGTGCCAGCAGCAAGGGTTCCTTTGGGCAGCCCCAGCATTTT.

In its sample, this clone was seen a few times. The chain uses TRBV5-4 and TRBJ2-7; D ambiguous. Trimming removed 1 base from V and 0 bases from J, with 8 bases in between. The CDR3 contains 14 residues. Germline V lookup: CDR1 SGHNT, CDR2 YYREEE (reference sequence). This CDR3 reads CASSLSLNSYEQYF. DNA of the CDR3: TGTGCCAGCAGCTTGAGTCTAAACTCCTACGAGCAGTACTTC.

The chain recombines TRBV5-1 with TRBJ2-7, with 10 bases that match TRBD2. Germline loops: CDR1 SGHRS, CDR2 YFSETQ. The CDR3 is 13 amino acids. V lost 5 bases to trimming and J lost 7 bases; unmatched junction nucleotides: 6. CDR3 amino acids: CASRSSSGREQYF. In DNA, the CDR3 is TGCGCCAGCAGAAGTTCTAGCGGGAGAGAGCAGTACTTC.

V and J are TRBV7-9 and TRBJ2-7; D call uncertain. Germline V CDR1 and CDR2: SEHNR, FQNEAQ (reference sequence). The germline V and J ends were trimmed by 5 bases and 2 bases, with 10 bases remaining between them. This CDR3 contains 13 residues. CDR3 sequence: CASSISGPYEQYF. The CDR3 nucleotides are TGTGCCAGCAGCATTTCCGGGCCCTACGAGCAGTACTTC.

The rearrangement joins TRBV7-3 to TRBJ2-7, with D uncertain. This CDR3 spans 13 amino acids. Trimming removed 5 bases from V and 2 bases from J, with 10 bases in between. In germline, CDR1 is SGHTA, CDR2 FQGTGA. The CDR3 reads CASSRRDTYEQYF. The CDR3 coding sequence is TGTGCCAGCAGCCGCCGTGACACCTACGAGCAGTACTTC. The full variable domain, rest sourced from reference TRBV7-3 and TRBJ2-7, is GAGVSQTPSNKVTEKGKYVELRCDPISGHTALYWYRQSLGQGPEFLIYFQGTGAADDSGLPNDRFFAVRPEGSVSTLKIQRTERGDSAVYLCASSRRDTYEQYFGPGTRLTVT.

This clone showed up just a few times. This sequence joins TRBV4-2 and TRBJ2-7, with D tentatively TRBD2 (6 bases). The CDR3 totals 16 residues. The V end was cut by 1 base, the J end by 1 base, with 14 bases between. Germline CDR1 is LGHNA and CDR2 is YNFKEQ. The CDR3 region has the DNA TGTGCCAGCAGCCAAGTCGGCGGGATGTCATCCTACGAGCAGTACTTC. Its protein product is CASSQVGGMSSYEQYF.

The chain employs TRBV7-9 and TRBJ2-7; D gene ambiguous. V lost 5 bases and J lost 1, with 9 bases in between. The CDR3 length is 13 residues. Germline V gives CDR1 SEHNR, CDR2 FQNEAQ (reference sequence). The CDR3 region is CASSRDSSYEQYF. As DNA, the CDR3 is TGTGCCAGCAGCCGAGACTCGTCCTACGAGCAGTACTTC. Looking up the rest from reference TRBV7-9 and TRBJ2-7 gives the full variable domain: DTGVSQNPRHKITKRGQNVTFRCDPISEHNRLYWYRQTLGQGPEFLTYFQNEAQLEKSRLLSDRFSAERPKGSFSTLEIQRTEQGDSAMYLCASSRDSSYEQYFGPGTRLTVT.

This clone was detected a few times. This CDR3 reads CASRPRDGFSYEQYF. The CDR3 DNA follows: TGTGCCAGCAGGCCCCGGGACGGGTTCTCCTACGAGCAGTACTTC. The V gene is TRBV2, the J gene TRBJ2-7; D assignment may be TRBD1 or TRBD2 (5 bases each). The germline V and J ends were trimmed by 6 bases and 0 bases, with 15 bases remaining between them. The CDR3 has 15 residues. Germline V lookup: CDR1 SNHLY, CDR2 FYNNEI.

Only a few counts were recorded for this clone. V and J are TRBV2 and TRBJ2-1; D is uncertain. The germline V gene has CDR1 SNHLY and CDR2 FYNNEI. Trimming pared 7 bases from V and 2 bases from J, leaving 9 bases between. This CDR3 spans 13 amino acids. CDR3 nucleotide sequence: TGTGCCAGCAAGGCAGGCGCCTACAATGAGCAGTTCTTC. This sequence encodes CASKAGAYNEQFF.

This clone was seen more than once but under ten times. The chain joins TRBV30 to TRBJ1-1; D call uncertain. The germline gives CDR1 GTSNPN, CDR2 SVGIG (reference sequence). Deletions cut 1 base from V and 0 bases from J, with 12 bases between. The CDR3 consists of 15 residues. CDR3 in DNA: TGTGCCTGGAGTGGTGTCCTAAAGATGAACACTGAAGCTTTCTTT. Its translation: CAWSGVLKMNTEAFF.

This clone was observed a few times. The V and J genes are TRBV29-1 and TRBJ1-2, with D unresolved. Per germline, CDR1 SQVTM and CDR2 ANQGSEA. With 4 bases removed from V and 0 bases from J, the gap between germline ends came to 9 bases. The CDR3 extends over 13 amino acids. The CDR3 loop is CSVVPRPNYGYTF. The CDR3, as DNA: TGCAGCGTTGTCCCCAGACCTAACTATGGCTACACCTTC.

This clone was counted between two and nine times. The chain recombines TRBV2 with TRBJ1-5, with TRBD1 identical over 7 bases. Germline assignment: CDR1 SNHLY and CDR2 FYNNEI. The CDR3 has 13 amino acids. Germline trimming cut 5 bases from V and 5 bases from J; bases unmatched to any gene: 3. CDR3 residues: CASSPDRDQPQHF. The CDR3 DNA reads TGTGCCAGCAGTCCTGACAGGGATCAGCCCCAGCATTTT.

This clone has more than one count but fewer than ten. V usage is TRBV7-2 and J usage is TRBJ2-4; 9 bases are shared with TRBD2. V lost 2 bases and J lost 2; bases outside the gene matches: 4. Germline CDR1 reads SGHTA; CDR2 reads FQGNSA. The CDR3 is 16 residues long. CDR3 DNA sequence: TGTGCCAGCAGCTTATCGAGCGGGAGGACCAAAAACATTCAGTACTTC. It translates to CASSLSSGRTKNIQYF.

V and J are TRBV2 and TRBJ2-1; 11 bases are a match to TRBD2. This CDR3 has 15 amino acids. Germline CDR1 and CDR2: SNHLY and FYNNEI. Trimming took 8 bases from V and 7 from J; bases not matched to a gene: 10. CDR3 DNA sequence: TGTGCCAGCCGGCCGAGACTAGCGGGAAGGAATGAGCAGTTCTTC. Amino acids: CASRPRLAGRNEQFF.

This chain joins TRBV20-1 and TRBJ1-1; tentative D call: TRBD1 (5 bases). The germline CDR1 and CDR2 sequences are DFQATT and SNEGSKA (reference sequence). V was shortened by 3 bases and J by 12 bases, with 14 bases between the two germline ends. The CDR3 is 11 amino acids. In DNA form, the CDR3 reads TGCAGTGCTAGGGCCGGGGCGACGTCTTTCTTT. Amino acid sequence: CSARAGATSFF.

A few counts support this clone. The same CDR3 is also encoded by other DNA sequences in this sample. The chain uses TRBV30 and TRBJ2-7; TRBD1 or TRBD2 may be the D gene (5 bases each). The length of the CDR3 is 13 residues. Deletions cut 0 bases from V and 3 bases from J, with 9 bases between. Germline V gives CDR1 GTSNPN, CDR2 SVGIG (reference sequence). The CDR3 loop reads CAWSVGTDYEQYF. CDR3 coding DNA: TGTGCCTGGAGTGTTGGGACCGACTACGAGCAGTACTTC.

A few counts support this clone. V is TRBV28 and J is TRBJ2-6; D uncertain. The germline V and J ends were trimmed by 3 bases and 0 bases, with 9 bases remaining between them. CDR1 and CDR2 (germline): MDHEN, SYDVKM. This CDR3 region has 16 residues. CDR3 coding DNA: TGTGCCAGCAGTTTGCTCTACGGCTCTGGGGCCAACGTCCTGACTTTC. Translated, it gives CASSLLYGSGANVLTF.

This chain links TRBV7-2 with TRBJ2-1, with D perhaps assigned TRBD1 or TRBD2 (5 bases each). Germline-derived CDR1 and CDR2 are SGHTA and FQGNSA. Deletions cut 4 bases from V and 9 bases from J, with 10 bases between. The CDR3 is 12 residues long. CDR3 in amino acids: CASSSTRGEQFF. CDR3 in DNA: TGTGCCAGCAGCTCGACGAGGGGTGAGCAGTTCTTC.

This clone was counted between two and nine times. This rearrangement joins TRBV29-1 to TRBJ2-1; TRBD1 matches at 8 bases. Germline assignment: CDR1 SQVTM and CDR2 ANQGSEA. The CDR3 contains 13 residues. The CDR3 DNA reads TGCAGGATTTCAGGGGGCACCTACAATGAGCAGTTCTTC. It translates to CRISGGTYNEQFF.

The chain is built from TRBV10-3 and TRBJ2-7; D possibly corresponds to TRBD1 (6 bases). CDR1 and CDR2 from the germline V gene are ENHRY and SYGVKD. V was cut by 7 bases and J by 2 bases, with 15 bases left in between. CDR3 length equals 14 residues. The CDR3 bases are TGTGCCATCACCCCGGGACACTCGCCCTACGAGCAGTACTTC. It specifies CAITPGHSPYEQYF.

This rearrangement joins TRBV25-1 to TRBJ1-1, with D possibly TRBD1 on 5 matching bases. Germline V lookup: CDR1 MGHDK, CDR2 SYGVNS. This CDR3 is built from 15 residues. Trimming took 6 bases from V and 3 from J, leaving 17 bases between them. CDR3 region: CASSAPYLGDTEAFF. The CDR3 DNA follows: TGTGCCAGCAGCGCCCCCTACTTGGGGGACACTGAAGCTTTCTTT. Combining the CDR3 with reference TRBV25-1 and TRBJ1-1 gives the whole variable domain EADIYQTPRYLVIGTGKKITLECSQTMGHDKMYWYQQDPGMELHLIHYSYGVNSTEKGDLSSESTVSRIRTEHFPLTLESARPSHTSQYLCASSAPYLGDTEAFFGQGTRLTVV.

This clone was picked up a small number of times. The chain recombines TRBV9 with TRBJ1-5, with TRBD1 matching over 7 bases. The CDR3 length is 14 residues. CDR1 and CDR2 from the germline V gene are SGDLS and YYNGEE. After removal of 3 bases from V and 8 bases from J, the junction contained 8 bases not matched to a gene. The CDR3 region is CASSAEQGIKPQHF. Here the CDR3 DNA reads TGTGCCAGCAGCGCCGAACAGGGGATCAAGCCCCAGCATTTT.